This is a list of T cell receptor beta chains from one sample in a study of blood T cell repertoires in COVID-19. The method was immunoSEQ multiplex PCR; TCRdb's version includes in-frame clones alone and lacks a portion of them. The sample lists 35,000 to 45,000 clones, 85% to 90% occurring once. The sample comprised peripheral blood. The source is a man over 45 with active COVID-19. Both conserved end residues are part of each CDR3. Each record gives: V gene, J gene, D gene, clone size, CDR3 length, CDR3 DNA, CDR3 protein. The D gene is left open where the match is weak. Part of the rows lack a size; the others show once, few, many or a class for expanded clones.

V gene: TRBV6-5
J gene: TRBJ1-1
D gene: NA
clone size: NA
CDR3 length: 15
CDR3 DNA: TGTGCCAGCAGTTACTCGAGTCAGGGGAACACTGAAGCTTTCTTT
CDR3 protein: CASSYSSQGNTEAFF

V gene: TRBV2
J gene: TRBJ2-2
D gene: NA
clone size: NA
CDR3 length: 16
CDR3 DNA: TGTGCCAGCCGAGGACAGAGATTCGCGGGCACCGGGGAGCTGTTTTTT
CDR3 protein: CASRGQRFAGTGELFF

V gene: TRBV12-5
J gene: TRBJ2-7
D gene: TRBD2
clone size: few
CDR3 length: 16
CDR3 DNA: TGTGCTAGTGGTTCGGGTAGCGGGGGGCACTCCTACGAGCAGTACTTC
CDR3 protein: CASGSGSGGHSYEQYF

V gene: TRBV7-2
J gene: TRBJ2-1
D gene: TRBD1
clone size: NA
CDR3 length: 13
CDR3 DNA: TGTGCCAGCAGCTTCTTGGCCAGGGGGGAGCAGTTCTTC
CDR3 protein: CASSFLARGEQFF

V gene: TRBV19
J gene: TRBJ2-3
D gene: NA
clone size: once
CDR3 length: 15
CDR3 DNA: TGTGCCAGTATGTCCCGCGGGGCGGGCCCAGATACGCAGTATTTT
CDR3 protein: CASMSRGAGPDTQYF

V gene: TRBV7-6
J gene: TRBJ1-2
D gene: TRBD1
clone size: NA
CDR3 length: 15
CDR3 DNA: TGTGCCAGCAGCGACCCGGGACAGGGGACCTATGGCTACACCTTC
CDR3 protein: CASSDPGQGTYGYTF

V gene: TRBV7-9
J gene: TRBJ1-2
D gene: NA
clone size: NA
CDR3 length: 15
CDR3 DNA: TGTGCCAGCAGTTTAAGTGCCGCAGGGGACTATGGCTACACCTTC
CDR3 protein: CASSLSAAGDYGYTF

V gene: TRBV13
J gene: TRBJ2-4
D gene: TRBD1
clone size: NA
CDR3 length: 14
CDR3 DNA: TGTGCCAGCAGGGGGACAGGGGATTCCGACATTCAGTACTTC
CDR3 protein: CASRGTGDSDIQYF

V gene: TRBV27
J gene: TRBJ2-1
D gene: NA
clone size: NA
CDR3 length: 15
CDR3 DNA: TGTGCCAGCACCCTCAGGGTAGGGTCCTACAATGAGCAGTTCTTC
CDR3 protein: CASTLRVGSYNEQFF

V gene: TRBV11-2
J gene: TRBJ1-2
D gene: NA
clone size: NA
CDR3 length: 17
CDR3 DNA: TGTGCCAGCAGCTTAGTAAGGGGATTGGGTTCCTTATATGGCTACACCTTC
CDR3 protein: CASSLVRGLGSLYGYTF

V gene: TRBV19
J gene: TRBJ1-5
D gene: NA
clone size: NA
CDR3 length: 16
CDR3 DNA: TGTGCCAGTAGCCCACCCGGTAGCTATAGCAATCAGCCCCAGCATTTT
CDR3 protein: CASSPPGSYSNQPQHF

V gene: TRBV4-3
J gene: TRBJ1-1
D gene: NA
clone size: NA
CDR3 length: 15
CDR3 DNA: TGCGCCAGCAGCCAAGATAGGAGTGGGAACACTGAAGCTTTCTTT
CDR3 protein: CASSQDRSGNTEAFF

V gene: TRBV10-3
J gene: TRBJ2-5
D gene: TRBD2
clone size: NA
CDR3 length: 15
CDR3 DNA: TGTGCCACCGGACTAGCGGGGGGGAAGAAAGAGACCCAGTACTTC
CDR3 protein: CATGLAGGKKETQYF

V gene: TRBV20-1
J gene: TRBJ2-5
D gene: NA
clone size: NA
CDR3 length: 15
CDR3 DNA: TGCAGTGCTAGTAAGGCGGGTGAACCCCAAGAGACCCAGTACTTC
CDR3 protein: CSASKAGEPQETQYF

V gene: TRBV25-1
J gene: TRBJ1-2
D gene: TRBD1
clone size: NA
CDR3 length: 12
CDR3 DNA: TGTGCCAGCGGGACAGGAGCCTATGGCTACACCTTC
CDR3 protein: CASGTGAYGYTF

V gene: TRBV21-1
J gene: TRBJ1-1
D gene: NA
clone size: once
CDR3 length: 19
CDR3 DNA: TGTGCCAGCAGCATCCGGGACAGCCTTCATCTGCCGCGAGGCACTGAAGCTTTCTTT
CDR3 protein: CASSIRDSLHLPRGTEAFF

V gene: TRBV28
J gene: TRBJ1-2
D gene: TRBD1
clone size: NA
CDR3 length: 15
CDR3 DNA: TGTGCCAGCAAACCGGGACAGGGTTCTAACTATGGCTACACCTTC
CDR3 protein: CASKPGQGSNYGYTF

V gene: TRBV5-4
J gene: TRBJ1-2
D gene: NA
clone size: NA
CDR3 length: 15
CDR3 DNA: TGTGCCAGCAGCTGGGGGACAAGCACCCTCAGGGGCTACACCTTC
CDR3 protein: CASSWGTSTLRGYTF

V gene: TRBV5-1
J gene: TRBJ2-3
D gene: NA
clone size: NA
CDR3 length: 14
CDR3 DNA: TGCGCCAGCAGCTTGGATAGCGCCCCAGATACGCAGTATTTT
CDR3 protein: CASSLDSAPDTQYF

V gene: TRBV7-2
J gene: TRBJ1-5
D gene: NA
clone size: NA
CDR3 length: 14
CDR3 DNA: TGTGCCAGCAGCCCTGGAGGGGGCAATCAGCCCCAGCATTTT
CDR3 protein: CASSPGGGNQPQHF

V gene: TRBV3-1/TRBV3-2
J gene: TRBJ1-2
D gene: NA
clone size: NA
CDR3 length: 13
CDR3 DNA: TGTGCCAGCAGCCAATGGGACACCGATGGCTACACCTTC
CDR3 protein: CASSQWDTDGYTF

V gene: TRBV5-5
J gene: TRBJ2-1
D gene: NA
clone size: NA
CDR3 length: 13
CDR3 DNA: TGTGCCAGCAGCTTTCAGGGGTTTGCTGAGCAGTTCTTC
CDR3 protein: CASSFQGFAEQFF

V gene: TRBV18
J gene: TRBJ2-1
D gene: TRBD2
clone size: NA
CDR3 length: 16
CDR3 DNA: TGTGCCAGCTCACCAACCCTAGCGGGGGCCTACAATGAGCAGTTCTTC
CDR3 protein: CASSPTLAGAYNEQFF

V gene: TRBV3-1/TRBV3-2
J gene: TRBJ1-3
D gene: TRBD1
clone size: NA
CDR3 length: 15
CDR3 DNA: TGTGCCAGCAGTTCGAGACAGGGCTCTGGAAACACCATATATTTT
CDR3 protein: CASSSRQGSGNTIYF

V gene: TRBV6-5
J gene: TRBJ2-3
D gene: TRBD2
clone size: NA
CDR3 length: 16
CDR3 DNA: TGTGCCAGCAGTTACTCGGGCGGGGGGGCTCGAGATACGCAGTATTTT
CDR3 protein: CASSYSGGGARDTQYF

V gene: TRBV7-2
J gene: TRBJ2-7
D gene: NA
clone size: once
CDR3 length: 14
CDR3 DNA: TGTGCCAGCACCACAACCGGACAGTCCGCCGCGCAGTACTTC
CDR3 protein: CASTTTGQSAAQYF

V gene: TRBV27
J gene: TRBJ2-1
D gene: TRBD2
clone size: NA
CDR3 length: 16
CDR3 DNA: TGTGCCAGCAGTTCCTCACTAGCGGGGGAATGGAATGAGCAGTTCTTC
CDR3 protein: CASSSSLAGEWNEQFF

V gene: TRBV6-1
J gene: TRBJ2-1
D gene: NA
clone size: NA
CDR3 length: 15
CDR3 DNA: TGTGCCAGCAGTGAAGCTAGCGCTGGCTACAATGAGCAGTTCTTC
CDR3 protein: CASSEASAGYNEQFF

V gene: TRBV7-2
J gene: TRBJ2-5
D gene: TRBD1
clone size: NA
CDR3 length: 15
CDR3 DNA: TGTGCCAGCAGCGAGCAGACAGGGGGTCGTGGGACCCAGTACTTC
CDR3 protein: CASSEQTGGRGTQYF

V gene: TRBV28
J gene: TRBJ1-2
D gene: TRBD1
clone size: NA
CDR3 length: 14
CDR3 DNA: TGTGCCAGCAGTTTACCCCGGGACAGGGCTGGCTACACCTTC
CDR3 protein: CASSLPRDRAGYTF

V gene: TRBV7-2
J gene: TRBJ1-3
D gene: TRBD1
clone size: NA
CDR3 length: 17
CDR3 DNA: TGTGCCAGCAGCTCACCCGGGACAGGGTGGTCTGGAAACACCATATATTTT
CDR3 protein: CASSSPGTGWSGNTIYF

V gene: TRBV7-9
J gene: TRBJ1-2
D gene: TRBD1
clone size: NA
CDR3 length: 18
CDR3 DNA: TGTGCCAGCAGCTCAACCGGGACAGGATTTATCACTAACTATGGCTACACCTTC
CDR3 protein: CASSSTGTGFITNYGYTF

V gene: TRBV7-9
J gene: TRBJ2-7
D gene: NA
clone size: medium-sized
CDR3 length: 16
CDR3 DNA: TGTGCCAGCAGCCCTCACCGGGGGACAGCCCCCTACGAGCAGTACTTC
CDR3 protein: CASSPHRGTAPYEQYF

V gene: TRBV14
J gene: TRBJ2-3
D gene: TRBD2
clone size: NA
CDR3 length: 16
CDR3 DNA: TGTGCCAGCACGCGGACTAGCGGGGAGGCCGGGGATACGCAGTATTTT
CDR3 protein: CASTRTSGEAGDTQYF

V gene: TRBV6-5
J gene: TRBJ2-7
D gene: NA
clone size: NA
CDR3 length: 14
CDR3 DNA: TGTGCCAGCAGTAGGGGCCAGGGGCCCTACGAGCAGTACTTC
CDR3 protein: CASSRGQGPYEQYF

V gene: TRBV4-1
J gene: TRBJ1-5
D gene: NA
clone size: few
CDR3 length: 13
CDR3 DNA: TGCGCCAGCAGCCAGAGTAGCAATCAGCCCCAGCATTTT
CDR3 protein: CASSQSSNQPQHF

V gene: TRBV9
J gene: TRBJ2-7
D gene: TRBD2
clone size: NA
CDR3 length: 14
CDR3 DNA: TGTGCCAGCAGCTCCCGGGTAGCGGGGTACGAGCAGTACTTC
CDR3 protein: CASSSRVAGYEQYF

V gene: TRBV12-3/TRBV12-4
J gene: TRBJ1-2
D gene: NA
clone size: NA
CDR3 length: 11
CDR3 DNA: TGTGCCAGCAGCTCCGTCCTCGGCTACACCTTC
CDR3 protein: CASSSVLGYTF

V gene: TRBV2
J gene: TRBJ1-2
D gene: TRBD1
clone size: NA
CDR3 length: 13
CDR3 DNA: TGTGCCAGCAGTGGGACAGGGGGTAACGGCTACACCTTC
CDR3 protein: CASSGTGGNGYTF

V gene: TRBV29-1
J gene: TRBJ2-1
D gene: TRBD1
clone size: NA
CDR3 length: 15
CDR3 DNA: TGCAGCGTTGACGGGACAGGGGGCGGGTACAATGAGCAGTTCTTC
CDR3 protein: CSVDGTGGGYNEQFF

V gene: TRBV4-1
J gene: TRBJ2-2
D gene: TRBD1
clone size: NA
CDR3 length: 17
CDR3 DNA: TGCGCCAGCAGAGTTTTATGGACAGGGACGAACACCGGGGGGCTGTTTTTT
CDR3 protein: CASRVLWTGTNTGGLFF

V gene: TRBV28
J gene: TRBJ1-3
D gene: NA
clone size: NA
CDR3 length: 12
CDR3 DNA: TGTGCCAGCAGCCCTGTCCGGAACACCATATATTTT
CDR3 protein: CASSPVRNTIYF

V gene: TRBV2
J gene: TRBJ2-1
D gene: NA
clone size: NA
CDR3 length: 13
CDR3 DNA: TGTGCCAGCAGTGAATTCAAGGCGCATGAGCGGTTCTTC
CDR3 protein: CASSEFKAHERFF

V gene: TRBV18
J gene: TRBJ1-1
D gene: TRBD1
clone size: NA
CDR3 length: 15
CDR3 DNA: TGTGCCAGCTCACAACAGGGGGCCGTCTTTGGGGAAGCTTTTTTT
CDR3 protein: CASSQQGAVFGEAFF

V gene: TRBV6-1
J gene: TRBJ1-2
D gene: TRBD1
clone size: NA
CDR3 length: 16
CDR3 DNA: TGTGCCAGCAGTGAAGCATACGGGACAGGGCACTATGGCTACACCTTC
CDR3 protein: CASSEAYGTGHYGYTF

V gene: TRBV7-9
J gene: TRBJ1-1
D gene: TRBD1
clone size: NA
CDR3 length: 15
CDR3 DNA: TGTGCCAGCAGCTTGCAGGGGGGAGGGAACACTGAAGCTTTCTTT
CDR3 protein: CASSLQGGGNTEAFF

V gene: TRBV5-1
J gene: TRBJ2-3
D gene: NA
clone size: few
CDR3 length: 15
CDR3 DNA: TGCGCCAGCAGCTTGGGACGGGGGAACACAGATACGCAGTATTTT
CDR3 protein: CASSLGRGNTDTQYF

V gene: TRBV10-3
J gene: TRBJ2-3
D gene: TRBD2
clone size: NA
CDR3 length: 15
CDR3 DNA: TGTGCCATCAGTGAATCTCAGCGGGGGACAGATACGCAGTATTTT
CDR3 protein: CAISESQRGTDTQYF

V gene: TRBV10-3
J gene: TRBJ1-5
D gene: NA
clone size: NA
CDR3 length: 13
CDR3 DNA: TGTGCCATCAGGGAACAGGGAAATCAGCCCCAGCATTTT
CDR3 protein: CAIREQGNQPQHF

V gene: TRBV6-5
J gene: TRBJ2-1
D gene: TRBD2
clone size: NA
CDR3 length: 14
CDR3 DNA: TGTGCCAGCGGCGGGGGTAAGGCAGTCGATGAGCAGTTCTTC
CDR3 protein: CASGGGKAVDEQFF

V gene: TRBV4-2
J gene: TRBJ2-2
D gene: NA
clone size: NA
CDR3 length: 15
CDR3 DNA: TGTGCCAGCAGCCAAGTTGCCAGAACCACCGGGGAGCTGTTTTTT
CDR3 protein: CASSQVARTTGELFF

V gene: TRBV7-3
J gene: TRBJ2-1
D gene: NA
clone size: NA
CDR3 length: 15
CDR3 DNA: TGTGCCAGCAGCCCGGGGGGCAGCTCTCCCAATGAGCAGTTCTTC
CDR3 protein: CASSPGGSSPNEQFF

V gene: TRBV29-1
J gene: TRBJ2-3
D gene: TRBD2
clone size: once
CDR3 length: 15
CDR3 DNA: TGCAGCGTCACTCTAGCGGGGCGTAACACAGATACGCAGTATTTT
CDR3 protein: CSVTLAGRNTDTQYF

V gene: TRBV7-9
J gene: TRBJ1-2
D gene: TRBD1
clone size: NA
CDR3 length: 17
CDR3 DNA: TGTGCCAGCAGCTTTGGGGGGACAGGGGGCTCGAACTATGGCTACACCTTC
CDR3 protein: CASSFGGTGGSNYGYTF

V gene: TRBV27
J gene: TRBJ1-1
D gene: TRBD1
clone size: NA
CDR3 length: 14
CDR3 DNA: TGTGCCAGCAATAGACAGGGGGCGCGGACTGAAGCTTTCTTT
CDR3 protein: CASNRQGARTEAFF

V gene: TRBV29-1
J gene: TRBJ2-3
D gene: TRBD1
clone size: NA
CDR3 length: 17
CDR3 DNA: TGCAGCGTTGACCCACAGGGGGTTCGGGAAGGCACAGATACGCAGTATTTT
CDR3 protein: CSVDPQGVREGTDTQYF

V gene: TRBV2
J gene: TRBJ2-2
D gene: NA
clone size: NA
CDR3 length: 15
CDR3 DNA: TGTGCCAGCAGACCGGACAGCACGAACACCGGGGAGCTGTTTTTT
CDR3 protein: CASRPDSTNTGELFF